The 28 T cell receptor beta chains given below trace back to one sample, sequenced in a study of memory CD4+ T cells and cytomegalovirus serostatus. The sort gate was single viable CD3+CD4+CD8-CD45RO+ cells for memory CD4+ T cells. Assay used: immunoSEQ multiplex PCR; TCRdb lists only in-frame clones, some missing. The repertoire includes over 60,000 clones, approximately 80% of them detected once, and 0.88% sits in the top ten. Sequenced sample: memory CD4+ T cells from blood. Receptors originate from an adult in good health and CMV-seronegative.

The chain carries TRBV7-3 and TRBJ2-5; 7 bases agree with TRBD1. V gave up 0 bases and J gave up 5 bases; unmatched junction bases: 6. This CDR3 is built from 15 residues. Germline V lookup: CDR1 SGHTA, CDR2 FQGTGA. CDR3 region: CASSLTGGDLETQYF. The CDR3 DNA sequence: TGTGCCAGCAGCTTAACAGGGGGCGATTTGGAGACCCAGTACTTC.

The J gene is TRBJ2-3, the V gene TRBV5-6; no clear D gene. Germline V CDR1 and CDR2: SGHDT, YYEEEE. V dropped 0 bases and J dropped 4 bases, with 6 bases sitting between them. This CDR3 spans 13 amino acids. The CDR3 spells CASSLVRSDTQYF. The CDR3 nucleotides are TGTGCCAGCAGCTTGGTTAGATCAGATACGCAGTATTTT.

On this clone itself: An end of the junction does not agree with germline; a read error may underlie this. The rearrangement links TRBV27 to TRBJ2-2; D is perhaps TRBD2 (5 bases). CDR3 length equals 16 residues. The germline V gene encodes CDR1 MNHEY and CDR2 SMNVEV (reference sequence). The CDR3 DNA reads as TGTGCCAGCGGTTTGGAGGCGCCCTCCTACACCGGGGAGCTGTTTTTT. Translating it yields CASGLEAPSYTGELFF.

V is TRBV6-5 and J is TRBJ1-2; perhaps TRBD1 as D (5 bases). V shed 6 bases and J shed 0 bases, with 14 bases lying between them. The CDR3 length is 15 residues. CDR1 and CDR2 (germline): MNHEY, SVGAGI. In DNA form, the CDR3 reads TGTGCCAGCAGCGCTCTGACAGTAGCTAACTATGGCTACACCTTC. This sequence encodes CASSALTVANYGYTF.

The V and J genes are TRBV6-5 and TRBJ2-3, with a weak D call TRBD2 (6 bases). This CDR3 comprises 16 residues. V was pared by 1 base and J by 0 bases, with 11 bases between. CDR1 is MNHEY and CDR2 is SVGAGI in the germline V gene. Written as DNA, the CDR3 is TGTGCCAGCAGTTACTTTGCGGGGACTAGCACAGATACGCAGTATTTT. Translating gives CASSYFAGTSTDTQYF.

The V and J genes are TRBV18 and TRBJ2-3; 9 bases map to TRBD2. V shed 3 bases, J shed 6 bases, and the junction held 4 bases outside the gene matches. The CDR3 length is 14 residues. Germline CDR1 is KGHSH and CDR2 is LQKENI. The CDR3 region has the DNA TGTGCCAGCTCACCTAGCGGGAGAGGCGATACGCAGTATTTT. This codes for CASSPSGRGDTQYF. The entire variable domain, with the rest obtained from reference TRBV18 and TRBJ2-3, is as follows: NAGVMQNPRHLVRRRGQEARLRCSPMKGHSHVYWYRQLPEEGLKFMVYLQKENIIDESGMPKERFSAEFPKEGPSILRIQQVVRGDSAAYFCASSPSGRGDTQYFGPGTRLTVL.

The chain has TRBV29-1 and TRBJ2-5; no firm D call. The V and J ends lost 8 bases and 2 bases respectively, with 9 bases between them. In germline, CDR1 is SQVTM, CDR2 ANQGSEA. CDR3 length: 11 residues. For the CDR3, the DNA is TGCAGCTTCTGGGTGCAAGAGACCCAGTACTTC. Protein sequence: CSFWVQETQYF.

This clone was recorded only once. The chain couples TRBV6-1 to TRBJ2-3; D may correspond to TRBD1 or TRBD2 (5 bases each). Trimming left V 4 bases short and J 2 bases short, with 13 bases between. The CDR3 spans 15 residues. Germline V CDR1 and CDR2: MNHNS, SASEGT. CDR3 loop: CASSGTPGPTDTQYF. CDR3 in DNA: TGTGCCAGCAGTGGTACTCCGGGACCCACAGATACGCAGTATTTT.

This clone occurred once. V gene TRBV7-8 combines with J gene TRBJ1-5; D ambiguous. Germline V CDR1 and CDR2: SGHVS, FQNEAQ. The CDR3 runs 15 residues. The germline V and J ends were trimmed by 5 bases and 1 base, with 12 bases remaining between them. The CDR3 here is CASSPGPWSNQPQHF. CDR3 in DNA: TGTGCCAGCAGCCCCGGGCCCTGGAGCAATCAGCCCCAGCATTTT.

The genes are TRBV27 and TRBJ1-4, with 9 positions matching TRBD1. This CDR3 is built from 14 residues. The trim removed 2 bases at V and 8 bases at J, leaving 3 bases unmatched. In germline, CDR1 is MNHEY, CDR2 SMNVEV (reference sequence). The DNA of the CDR3 is TGTGCCAGCAGTTTAAGGACAGGGGCCGAAAAACTGTTTTTT. It codes for CASSLRTGAEKLFF. Variable domain in full (rest from reference TRBV27 and TRBJ1-4): EAQVTQNPRYLITVTGKKLTVTCSQNMNHEYMSWYRQDPGLGLRQIYYSMNVEVTDKGDVPEGYKVSRKEKRNFPLILESPSPNQTSLYFCASSLRTGAEKLFFGSGTQLSVL.

The chain combines TRBV28 with TRBJ1-2; D is possibly TRBD1 (6 bases). Between the trimmed V and J ends, which lost 4 bases and 4 bases, there was a span of 19 bases. Germline V lookup: CDR1 MDHEN, CDR2 SYDVKM. This CDR3 contains 16 residues. The CDR3 region is CASSSASGGLSYGYTF. The CDR3 DNA sequence: TGTGCCAGCAGTTCCGCCTCGGGGGGCCTATCCTATGGCTACACCTTC.

J is TRBJ1-2 and V is TRBV28; possibly TRBD1 for D (5 bases). Trimming pared 5 bases from V and 1 base from J, leaving 8 bases between. The CDR3 is 13 amino acids. Germline CDR1 MDHEN, CDR2 SYDVKM. CDR3 amino acids: CASSTDSNYGYTF. The DNA of the CDR3 is TGTGCCAGCAGTACTGACAGTAACTATGGCTACACCTTC.

The V and J genes are TRBV5-5 and TRBJ2-2; TRBD1 might be the D (5 bases). V was trimmed by 4 bases and J by 4 bases, leaving 8 bases between them. CDR3 length: 13 residues. Germline CDR1 is SGHKS and CDR2 is YYEKEE (reference sequence). The CDR3 reads CASSRDSTGELFF. CDR3 bases: TGTGCCAGCAGCCGAGACAGCACCGGGGAGCTGTTTTTT.

The chain carries TRBV28 and TRBJ1-1; 8 positions match TRBD1. V trimming: 5 bases; J trimming: 7 bases; junction bases outside the gene matches: 6. Germline V gene data show CDR1 as MDHEN and CDR2 as SYDVKM. The length of the CDR3 is 13 residues. CDR3: CASSPPDRGEAFF. Here the CDR3 DNA reads TGTGCCAGCAGTCCGCCCGACAGGGGTGAAGCTTTCTTT.

The rearrangement joins TRBV5-1 to TRBJ1-1, with D possibly TRBD1 on 6 matching bases. V was trimmed by 3 bases and J by 5 bases, leaving 23 bases between them. CDR1 is SGHRS and CDR2 is YFSETQ in the germline V gene. The CDR3 has 17 residues. The CDR3 reads CASSSAPGQSFRTEAFF. In DNA form, the CDR3 reads TGCGCCAGCAGCTCGGCCCCCGGACAGTCTTTTAGGACTGAAGCTTTCTTT.

The chain has TRBV5-1 and TRBJ2-3; perhaps D is TRBD1 or TRBD2 (5 bases each). CDR1 and CDR2 from the germline V gene are SGHRS and YFSETQ. Trimming took off 3 bases at V and 2 bases at J, with 13 bases between the two ends. The CDR3 runs 15 residues. The CDR3 reads CASSSGTDNTDTQYF. CDR3 nucleotides: TGCGCCAGCAGCTCCGGGACGGACAACACAGATACGCAGTATTTT.

Here the CDR3 DNA reads TGTGCCAGCAGCTTAGCAGCCGGGACAGGGGACAATGAGCAGTTCTTC. Translating gives CASSLAAGTGDNEQFF. The V gene is TRBV7-2, the J gene TRBJ2-1, with 10 bases identical to TRBD1. This CDR3 is built from 16 residues. The V gene's germline CDR1 is SGHTA and CDR2 FQGNSA. The V gene end was trimmed by 0 bases and the J gene end by 5 bases; junction bases not matched to a gene: 4.

V gene TRBV7-3 combines with J gene TRBJ2-2, with 7 bases matching TRBD1. There are 16 residues in the CDR3. V lost 2 bases and J lost 2; bases outside the gene matches: 5. CDR1 is SGHTA and CDR2 is FQGTGA in the germline V gene. CDR3 residues: CASSLYRGGNTGELFF. CDR3 coding DNA: TGTGCCAGCAGCTTATATCGAGGGGGCAACACCGGGGAGCTGTTTTTT.

The rearrangement links TRBV9 to TRBJ1-6; 7 nucleotides agree with TRBD1. This CDR3 region has 16 residues. Germline CDR1 reads SGDLS; CDR2 reads YYNGEE. The V gene end was trimmed by 4 bases and the J gene end by 6 bases; junction bases not matched to a gene: 10. The CDR3 protein is CASSPSAGTVNSPLHF. Written as DNA, the CDR3 is TGTGCCAGCAGCCCTAGCGCCGGGACAGTTAATTCACCCCTCCACTTT.

The table lists this clone with a count of one. The rearrangement uses TRBV28 and TRBJ1-3; tentative D call: TRBD1 (6 bases). There are 13 residues in the CDR3. The germline V gene has CDR1 MDHEN and CDR2 SYDVKM. V lost 7 bases, J lost 4 bases, and 11 bases lay in between. CDR3 sequence reads: CASIGGGGNTIYF. CDR3 bases: TGTGCCAGCATTGGAGGGGGGGGAAACACCATATATTTT. The variable domain in full, with the rest retrieved from reference TRBV28 and TRBJ1-3, is DVKVTQSSRYLVKRTGEKVFLECVQDMDHENMFWYRQDPGLGLRLIYFSYDVKMKEKGDIPEGYSVSREKKERFSLILESASTNQTSMYLCASIGGGGNTIYFGEGSWLTVV.

The chain has TRBV6-1 and TRBJ2-3; the match to TRBD2 covers 12 bases. CDR1 MNHNS and CDR2 SASEGT come from the germline V gene. The CDR3 has 17 residues. After removal of 4 bases from V and 2 bases from J, the junction contained 7 bases not matched to a gene. DNA of the CDR3: TGTGCCAGCAGTGTCAGACTAGCGGGGGAATTCACAGATACGCAGTATTTT. Residues: CASSVRLAGEFTDTQYF.

This chain uses TRBV27 with TRBJ2-7; D might be TRBD2 (5 bases). Germline V lookup: CDR1 MNHEY, CDR2 SMNVEV (reference sequence). The CDR3 covers 14 residues. The germline V and J ends were trimmed by 2 bases and 4 bases, with 12 bases remaining between them. The CDR3 DNA reads as TGTGCCAGCAGTTTAGATCGGGGTGGGTACGAGCAGTACTTC. This codes for CASSLDRGGYEQYF.

The chain joins TRBV18 to TRBJ2-2; TRBD2 matches 13 bases. The CDR3 totals 16 residues. Germline V CDR1 and CDR2: KGHSH, LQKENI. Trimming at V came to 2 bases and at J to 7 bases, leaving 4 bases not matched to a gene. The CDR3 nucleotides are TGTGCCAGCTCACCAGGACTAGCGGGAGTTAGCGGGGAGCTGTTTTTT. Its protein is CASSPGLAGVSGELFF. Complete variable domain (other parts from reference TRBV18 and TRBJ2-2): NAGVMQNPRHLVRRRGQEARLRCSPMKGHSHVYWYRQLPEEGLKFMVYLQKENIIDESGMPKERFSAEFPKEGPSILRIQQVVRGDSAAYFCASSPGLAGVSGELFFGEGSRLTVL.

V is TRBV29-1 and J is TRBJ1-1; a weak D match, TRBD1 (5 bases). Trimming shortened V by 5 bases and J by 2 bases, and 12 bases separated the two germline ends. Germline CDR1 SQVTM, CDR2 ANQGSEA. The CDR3 runs 13 residues. Here the CDR3 DNA reads TGCAGCGTTTTATGGGGACGTAACACTGAAGCTTTCTTT. As protein: CSVLWGRNTEAFF.

The V call is TRBV6-6, the J call TRBJ1-1, with D perhaps matching TRBD1 (6 bases). CDR1 is MNHNY and CDR2 is SVGAGI in the germline V gene (reference sequence). V was cut by 8 bases and J by 3 bases, with 13 bases left in between. This CDR3 region has 13 residues. CDR3 region: CASVERGDTEAFF. The CDR3 nucleotides are TGTGCCAGCGTGGAGAGGGGGGACACTGAAGCTTTCTTT.

The CDR3 nucleotides read TGTGCCAGCAGTCCAAGGAACGGGAGCTCCTACAATGAGCAGTTCTTC. Protein sequence: CASSPRNGSSYNEQFF. The chain recombines TRBV7-8 with TRBJ2-1; TRBD2 might be the D (6 bases). CDR3 size: 16 residues. The germline V and J ends were trimmed by 6 bases and 0 bases, with 15 bases remaining between them. CDR1 is SGHVS and CDR2 is FQNEAQ in the germline V gene.

CDR3 in amino acids: CASRRGDILNTEAFF. For the CDR3, the DNA is TGTGCCAGTCGGAGAGGTGACATCCTGAACACTGAAGCTTTCTTT. The rearrangement joins TRBV19 to TRBJ1-1; D gene unclear. Germline CDR1 is LNHDA and CDR2 is SQIVND (reference sequence). The CDR3 spans 15 residues. Trimming removed 8 bases from V and 0 bases from J, with 16 bases in between.

The CDR3 is CASSTTGGRTEAFF. The CDR3 DNA reads TGTGCCAGTAGTACGACAGGGGGCAGGACTGAAGCTTTCTTT. This chain uses TRBV19 with TRBJ1-1; TRBD1 agrees at 10 bases. This CDR3 is built from 14 residues. V was clipped by 4 bases and J by 5 bases; unmatched bases: 4. From germline, CDR1 is LNHDA and CDR2 SQIVND (reference sequence).